This is a list of T cell receptor beta chains from one sample in a study of response to subunit inactivated influenza vaccine. MiXCR, applied by TCRdb to the RT-PCR reads, yields one record per CDR3 protein. The sample lists more than 400,000 distinct CDR3 sequences; around 9.9% were seen once. Here the sequenced sample was PBMCs from blood, taken around seven weeks after vaccination. The receptors originated from a man aged 50 or older who received an inactivated influenza vaccine. Each CDR3 is given with its conserved first and last residue. The D gene is left open where the match is weak. Clone size, where shown, is once, few, many, or a class for clones that have expanded.

V gene	D gene	clone size	J gene	CDR3 protein	CDR3 DNA
TRBV11-2	NA	NA	TRBJ2-7	CASSLGDLYEQYF	TGTGCCAGCAGCTTAGGAGACTTATACGAGCAGTACTTC
TRBV12-3/TRBV12-4	NA	many	TRBJ2-5	CASSPSGWGKETQYF	TGTGCCAGCAGTCCTTCGGGATGGGGGAAAGAGACCCAGTACTTC
TRBV27	NA	NA	TRBJ1-1	CTSSFPLPTPRGAFF	TGCACCAGCAGTTTCCCCCTTCCGACACCAAGGGGAGCTTTCTTT
TRBV5-1	NA	few	TRBJ2-5	CASSPLGAYQETQYF	TGCGCCAGCAGCCCTCTGGGGGCGTACCAAGAGACCCAGTACTTC
TRBV5-1	TRBD1	NA	TRBJ1-2	CASSLTGGGKGYTF	TGCGCCAGCAGCTTGACAGGGGGCGGAAAGGGCTACACCTTC
TRBV29-1	TRBD2	NA	TRBJ2-2	CSVGGTSGAVTGELFF	TGCAGCGTTGGGGGGACTAGCGGGGCGGTCACCGGGGAGCTGTTTTTT
TRBV6-5	NA	few	TRBJ1-2	CASSYTIGDYGYTF	TGTGCCAGCAGCTACACGATCGGGGACTATGGCTACACCTTC
TRBV20-1	NA	few	TRBJ1-3	CSARGSSGNTIYF	TGCAGTGCTAGGGGCAGCTCTGGAAACACCATATATTTT
TRBV5-1	NA	many	TRBJ1-3	CASSLDLIGNTIYF	TGCGCCAGCAGCTTGGACCTCATAGGAAACACCATATATTTT
TRBV5-1	NA	many	TRBJ2-7	CASSLARFGYEQYF	TGCGCCAGCAGCTTGGCCCGTTTTGGCTACGAGCAGTACTTC
TRBV20-1	TRBD2	few	TRBJ2-7	CSARAPGLAGDAEQYF	TGCAGTGCTAGAGCACCGGGACTAGCGGGAGACGCCGAGCAGTACTTC
TRBV29-1	NA	NA	TRBJ2-2	CSGQDRSQGTGELFF	TGCAGCGGGCAAGACAGATCCCAAGGTACCGGGGAGCTGTTTTTT
TRBV29-1	TRBD1	NA	TRBJ2-5	CSATGGEETQYF	TGCAGCGCGACAGGGGGAGAAGAGACCCAGTACTTC
TRBV11-2	NA	few	TRBJ2-3	CASISWAGGGLLTDTQYF	TGTGCCAGCATCAGTTGGGCAGGGGGAGGCCTCCTCACAGATACGCAGTATTTT
TRBV12-3/TRBV12-4	NA	few	TRBJ2-6	CASSLRGASGANVLTF	TGTGCCAGCAGTTTACGGGGGGCGAGTGGGGCCAACGTCCTGACTTTC
TRBV7-9	TRBD2	many	TRBJ2-1	CASSFLSGSGNEQFF	TGTGCCAGCAGCTTTCTCAGCGGGAGTGGCAATGAGCAGTTCTTC
TRBV28	TRBD2	NA	TRBJ2-1	CASSSSLTGTRNILSSDNEQFF	TGTGCCAGCAGTTCGTCCCTCACCGGGACTAGGAACATCTTAAGCTCCGACAATGAGCAGTTCTTC
TRBV7-6	NA	many	TRBJ1-1	CASSLEQGTEAFF	TGTGCCAGCAGCTTAGAGCAGGGGACTGAAGCTTTCTTT
TRBV6-1	NA	many	TRBJ1-1	CASSRFVGSEAFF	TGTGCCAGCAGTCGATTCGTGGGCTCAGAAGCTTTCTTT
TRBV12-3/TRBV12-4	NA	many	TRBJ2-7	CASRNEEGGPYEQYF	TGTGCCAGCAGGAATGAGGAGGGAGGACCCTACGAGCAGTACTTC
TRBV7-6	NA	NA	TRBJ1-1	CASLNLGAEAFF	TGTGCCTCTCTTAATCTGGGCGCTGAAGCTTTCTTT
TRBV5-1	TRBD1	few	TRBJ2-5	CASSMRTGHQETQYF	TGCGCCAGCAGCATGCGGACAGGGCACCAAGAGACCCAGTACTTC
TRBV20-1	TRBD2	NA	TRBJ2-3	CSARELAGGPIDTQYF	TGCAGTGCTAGAGAATTAGCGGGAGGGCCGATAGATACGCAGTATTTT
TRBV30	NA	few	TRBJ2-3	CAWSFGGVTDTQYF	TGTGCCTGGAGTTTCGGGGGTGTCACAGATACGCAGTATTTT
TRBV3-1	TRBD2	NA	TRBJ2-2	CASSPRVAGGALITGELFF	TGTGCCAGCAGCCCGAGGGTGGCGGGGGGAGCGTTGATCACCGGGGAGCTGTTTTTT
TRBV5-1	NA	NA	TRBJ2-2	CASSEDFTNTGELFF	TGCGCCAGCAGCGAAGACTTTACGAACACCGGGGAGCTGTTTTTT
TRBV28	NA	many	TRBJ2-2	CASSPQSGNTGELFF	TGTGCCAGCAGTCCACAGTCGGGTAACACCGGGGAGCTGTTTTTT
TRBV20-1	NA	few	TRBJ2-1	CSARWGNEQFF	TGCAGTGCTAGATGGGGAAATGAGCAGTTCTTC
TRBV5-5	TRBD2	NA	TRBJ2-5	CASRRSLAGVGETQYF	TGTGCCAGCAGACGATCACTAGCGGGAGTCGGCGAGACCCAGTACTTC
TRBV11-2	NA	few	TRBJ2-3	CASSLVLTDTQYF	TGTGCCAGCAGCTTAGTATTGACAGATACGCAGTATTTT
TRBV12-3/TRBV12-4	NA	few	TRBJ1-5	CASSGDRYSNQPQHF	TGTGCCAGCAGTGGAGACAGATATAGCAATCAGCCCCAGCATTTT
TRBV6-1	NA	many	TRBJ1-2	CASAGTTYGYTF	TGTGCCTCCGCCGGGACAACCTATGGCTACACCTTC
TRBV5-1	TRBD2	NA	TRBJ2-1	CASSLQRGGNEQFF	TGCGCCAGCAGCTTACAGCGGGGGGGAAATGAGCAGTTCTTC
TRBV5-1	NA	few	TRBJ2-3	CASRNDPGAITDTQYF	TGCGCCAGCAGAAATGACCCGGGTGCCATCACAGATACGCAGTATTTT
TRBV7-2	TRBD1	few	TRBJ2-4	CASSRTGIAKNIQYF	TGTGCCAGCAGCCGGACAGGGATAGCCAAAAACATTCAGTACTTC
TRBV3-1	TRBD2	few	TRBJ2-5	CASSPRSIAGIGETQYF	TGTGCCAGCAGCCCCCGAAGTATAGCGGGGATCGGGGAGACCCAGTACTTC